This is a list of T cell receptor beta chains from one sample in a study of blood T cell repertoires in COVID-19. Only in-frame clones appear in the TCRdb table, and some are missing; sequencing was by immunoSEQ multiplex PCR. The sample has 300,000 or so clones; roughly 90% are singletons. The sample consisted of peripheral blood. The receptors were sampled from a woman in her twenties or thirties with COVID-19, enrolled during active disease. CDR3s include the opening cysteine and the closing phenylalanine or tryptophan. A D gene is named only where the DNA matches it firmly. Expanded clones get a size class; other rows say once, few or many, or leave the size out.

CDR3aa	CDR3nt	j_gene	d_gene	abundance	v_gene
CASSKWELVLFF	TGTGCCAGCAGCAAGTGGGAGTTAGTGCTGTTTTTT	TRBJ1-4	-	-	TRBV7-9
CASSPGTPTSTDTQYF	TGTGCCAGCTCACCCGGGACACCAACAAGCACAGATACGCAGTATTTT	TRBJ2-3	-	-	TRBV18
CSVDGLAGGVNEQFF	TGCAGCGTTGATGGGCTAGCGGGAGGGGTCAATGAGCAGTTCTTC	TRBJ2-1	TRBD2	-	TRBV29-1
CASSEGLGEPMPQHF	TGCGCCAGCAGCGAGGGACTCGGCGAGCCAATGCCCCAGCATTTT	TRBJ1-5	-	-	TRBV5-1
CASSLDGAGHAEAFF	TGCGCCAGCAGCTTGGATGGTGCGGGCCATGCTGAAGCTTTCTTT	TRBJ1-1	-	-	TRBV5-1
CSVLAGPNTQYF	TGCAGCGTTTTAGCGGGACCAAATACGCAGTATTTT	TRBJ2-3	TRBD2	-	TRBV29-1
CASSSCSGTAYNEQFF	TGTGCCAGCAGCAGCTGTTCCGGGACTGCATACAATGAGCAGTTCTTC	TRBJ2-1	-	-	TRBV21-1
CASSYSTGGRNIQYF	TGTGCCAGCAGTTACTCGACAGGGGGCAGAAACATTCAGTACTTC	TRBJ2-4	TRBD1	-	TRBV6-5
CASSMGQGSTDTQYF	TGTGCCAGTAGTATGGGACAGGGGTCGACAGATACGCAGTATTTT	TRBJ2-3	TRBD1	-	TRBV19
CASSLVTGVDDTGELFF	TGTGCCAGCAGCTTGGTGACAGGGGTCGACGACACCGGGGAGCTGTTTTTT	TRBJ2-2	TRBD1	-	TRBV5-5
CASSPGQGGIYEQYF	TGCGCCAGCAGCCCGGGACAGGGAGGAATTTACGAGCAGTACTTC	TRBJ2-7	TRBD1	-	TRBV5-1
CASSKRTGGDEQFF	TGTGCCAGTAGTAAAAGGACAGGGGGCGATGAGCAGTTCTTC	TRBJ2-1	TRBD1	-	TRBV19
CASSPKPEVAGGETQYF	TGTGCCAGCAGCCCAAAGCCCGAGGTCGCGGGAGGAGAGACCCAGTACTTC	TRBJ2-5	TRBD2	-	TRBV9
CASSQDGVLAGGGNEQFF	TGTGCCAGCAGCCAAGATGGAGTACTAGCGGGAGGGGGCAATGAGCAGTTCTTC	TRBJ2-1	TRBD2	-	TRBV3-1/TRBV3-2
CASSDDLQQFF	TGTGCCAGCAGTGACGACTTACAGCAGTTCTTC	TRBJ2-1	-	-	TRBV12-3/TRBV12-4
CASSPQNYNSPLHF	TGTGCCAGCAGCCCACAGAACTATAATTCACCCCTCCACTTT	TRBJ1-6	-	-	TRBV9
CASSQTSGIIYEQYF	TGTGCCAGCAGCCAAACTAGCGGGATAATCTACGAGCAGTACTTC	TRBJ2-7	TRBD2	-	TRBV7-8
CASSLGGGSEDNEQFF	TGCGCCAGCAGCTTGGGCGGGGGGTCGGAAGACAATGAGCAGTTCTTC	TRBJ2-1	TRBD2	-	TRBV5-1
CASSLGILNTEAFF	TGTGCCAGCAGCTTGGGTATTCTGAACACTGAAGCTTTCTTT	TRBJ1-1	-	few	TRBV5-4
CASSDARQNTEAFF	TGTGCCAGCAGTGACGCCAGGCAGAACACTGAAGCTTTCTTT	TRBJ1-1	-	-	TRBV2
CASSQDGGLYEQYF	TGTGCCAGCAGCCAAGACGGGGGACTCTACGAGCAGTACTTC	TRBJ2-7	-	-	TRBV3-1/TRBV3-2
CSVEEQNTGELFF	TGCAGCGTTGAAGAACAGAACACCGGGGAGCTGTTTTTT	TRBJ2-2	-	once	TRBV29-1
CASREGISYEQYF	TGTGCCAGCAGGGAGGGGATCTCCTACGAGCAGTACTTC	TRBJ2-7	-	-	TRBV6-6
CASSSTGPEAFF	TGTGCCAGCAGCTCAACAGGGCCTGAAGCTTTCTTT	TRBJ1-1	-	-	TRBV5-5
CASSLRSGNGHTIYF	TGTGCCAGCAGCCTGAGGTCGGGGAATGGGCACACCATATATTTT	TRBJ1-3	-	-	TRBV5-4
CASMEGKRVESNQPQHF	TGTGCCAGCATGGAAGGGAAGAGGGTTGAGAGCAATCAGCCCCAGCATTTT	TRBJ1-5	-	-	TRBV28
CATSDGQGMANYEQYF	TGTGCCACCAGTGACGGACAGGGGATGGCCAACTACGAGCAGTACTTC	TRBJ2-7	TRBD1	-	TRBV24-1
CASSTGGASGNTIYF	TGTGCCAGCAGTACCGGGGGGGCTTCAGGAAACACCATATATTTT	TRBJ1-3	-	-	TRBV2
CASSDPGTVNGYTF	TGTGCCAGCAGTGACCCGGGGACAGTCAACGGCTACACCTTC	TRBJ1-2	TRBD1	-	TRBV25-1
CASSPTGGNEQYF	TGTGCCAGCAGCCCGACAGGGGGGAACGAGCAGTACTTC	TRBJ2-7	TRBD1	-	TRBV3-1/TRBV3-2
CASSLSSPDSYEQYF	TGTGCCAGCAGTTTATCGTCTCCAGATTCCTACGAGCAGTACTTC	TRBJ2-7	-	-	TRBV27
CASSLYTGGTGVNLTGELFF	TGTGCCAGCAGCTTATACACCGGGGGGACAGGGGTCAACTTGACCGGGGAGCTGTTTTTT	TRBJ2-2	TRBD1	-	TRBV11-3
CASSFPGLAGGSPVTQYF	TGTGCCAGCAGTTTCCCCGGACTAGCGGGAGGCTCCCCCGTTACGCAGTATTTT	TRBJ2-3	TRBD2	-	TRBV7-8
CASSPRGLAGTGELFF	TGTGCCAGCTCACCAAGAGGACTAGCAGGTACCGGGGAGCTGTTTTTT	TRBJ2-2	TRBD2	-	TRBV18
CASSDSRANGATNEKLFF	TGTGCCAGCAGTGATTCGAGGGCAAACGGCGCAACTAATGAAAAACTGTTTTTT	TRBJ1-4	-	-	TRBV25-1
CASSLWWRDTISGANVLTF	TGTGCCAGCAGCTTATGGTGGCGCGACACCATCTCTGGGGCCAACGTCCTGACTTTC	TRBJ2-6	-	-	TRBV7-8
CASSQVPGQEILAKNIQYF	TGCGCCAGCAGCCAAGTCCCGGGACAGGAGATCCTAGCCAAAAACATTCAGTACTTC	TRBJ2-4	TRBD1	-	TRBV4-1
CASSPSGQAAPYEQYF	TGTGCCAGCAGCCCTTCGGGACAGGCGGCCCCCTACGAGCAGTACTTC	TRBJ2-7	TRBD1	-	TRBV27
CSGRQGWVTEAFF	TGCAGCGGAAGACAGGGTTGGGTCACTGAAGCTTTCTTT	TRBJ1-1	TRBD1	-	TRBV29-1
CASSEAASGRLQQYF	TGTGCCAGCAGTGAAGCCGCTAGCGGGAGACTTCAGCAGTACTTC	TRBJ2-7	TRBD2	-	TRBV6-1
CASSQRDRGREPDTQYF	TGTGCCAGCAGTCAACGCGACAGGGGGCGCGAACCAGATACGCAGTATTTT	TRBJ2-3	TRBD1	-	TRBV6-6
CASELRDGYTF	TGTGCCAGCGAGCTCAGGGATGGCTACACCTTC	TRBJ1-2	-	-	TRBV6-5
CASSSGLVVTDTQYF	TGTGCCAGCAGCTCGGGACTAGTGGTGACAGATACGCAGTATTTT	TRBJ2-3	TRBD2	-	TRBV5-6
CASSLGPTSGEQFF	TGTGCCAGCAGCTTAGGACCCACCTCAGGGGAGCAGTTCTTC	TRBJ2-1	-	-	TRBV11-3
CASSPGTGGYEQYF	TGTGCCAGCAGCCCCGGGACAGGGGGCTACGAGCAGTACTTC	TRBJ2-7	TRBD1	-	TRBV5-6
CASRSQGAHTQYF	TGTGCCAGCAGATCACAGGGGGCGCATACGCAGTATTTT	TRBJ2-3	TRBD1	-	TRBV6-5
CASSDEAPISVRPQHF	TGTGCCAGCAGTGATGAGGCGCCAATAAGCGTGCGGCCCCAGCATTTT	TRBJ1-5	-	-	TRBV6-1
CASRFGNQETQYF	TGTGCCAGCCGATTCGGGAACCAAGAGACCCAGTACTTC	TRBJ2-5	-	-	TRBV12-3/TRBV12-4
CAWSPPGLAGNSGTGELFF	TGTGCCTGGAGTCCTCCCGGACTAGCGGGAAATTCGGGCACCGGGGAGCTGTTTTTT	TRBJ2-2	TRBD2	-	TRBV30
CASSPGTSGRIDTQYF	TGTGCCAGTAGTCCGGGGACTAGCGGGAGAATCGATACGCAGTATTTT	TRBJ2-3	TRBD2	once	TRBV19
CASSQVGDRLYGYTF	TGTGCCAGCAGCCAAGTTGGAGACCGACTCTATGGCTACACCTTC	TRBJ1-2	-	-	TRBV3-1/TRBV3-2
CASSLASRPYEQYF	TGTGCCAGCAGCTTAGCCTCCAGGCCCTACGAGCAGTACTTC	TRBJ2-7	-	-	TRBV5-6
CASSFDRGAGNTIYF	TGTGCCAGCAGCTTTGACAGGGGAGCAGGAAACACCATATATTTT	TRBJ1-3	TRBD1	-	TRBV7-9
CASSLEGTSGRGQYF	TGTGCCAGCAGCTTAGAGGGGACTAGCGGGAGGGGGCAGTACTTC	TRBJ2-7	TRBD2	-	TRBV7-2
CASSSLGTGGPDTQYF	TGTGCCAGCAGCTCACTCGGGACAGGGGGTCCAGATACGCAGTATTTT	TRBJ2-3	TRBD1	-	TRBV11-1